These T cell receptor beta chains were read from a single sample in a study of radiation and T cells in renal cell carcinoma. The data were produced by immunoSEQ multiplex PCR, yet TCRdb's version contains in-frame clones alone and is incomplete. Among 100,000 to 150,000 clones, 65% to 85% were seen once, and the ten largest hold under 6.5%. The material sequenced was blood, taken from a patient whose treatment included radiotherapy and nephrectomy. The receptors were gathered from a man aged 45-65 years with renal cell carcinoma. The CDR3 runs from the conserved cysteine through the conserved F or W. The D gene is left open where the match is weak.

d_gene: TRBD1
v_gene: TRBV18
len: 16
CDR3aa: CASSRDSQIWSGEQYF

d_gene: TRBD1
v_gene: TRBV11-2
len: 14
CDR3aa: CASSAGTGIYEQYF

d_gene: TRBD1
v_gene: TRBV7-9
len: 13
CDR3aa: CASSALQGAEAFF

d_gene: NA
v_gene: TRBV27
len: 14
CDR3aa: CASNRGQLTDTQYF

d_gene: TRBD1
v_gene: TRBV29-1
len: 14
CDR3aa: CSVRLGQGNTEAFF

d_gene: TRBD1
v_gene: TRBV9
len: 17
CDR3aa: CASSVGPRDRGLYTIYF

d_gene: NA
v_gene: TRBV7-9
len: 15
CDR3aa: CASSLAGWASYEQYF

d_gene: NA
v_gene: TRBV2
len: 11
CDR3aa: CASRGGTEAFF

d_gene: NA
v_gene: TRBV7-8
len: 14
CDR3aa: CASSLTEPGYEQYF

d_gene: NA
v_gene: TRBV19
len: 14
CDR3aa: CASSMEIWNPEAFF

d_gene: TRBD2
v_gene: TRBV28
len: 16
CDR3aa: CASSDLSGSGVDTQYF

d_gene: TRBD1
v_gene: TRBV28
len: 15
CDR3aa: CASSLASGTAYEQYF

d_gene: NA
v_gene: TRBV7-2
len: 18
CDR3aa: CASSFSYKADVRPEVLFF

d_gene: NA
v_gene: TRBV10-1
len: 14
CDR3aa: CASSEEGGPGELFF

d_gene: TRBD2
v_gene: TRBV5-4
len: 18
CDR3aa: CASSQGTSGGASVYTQYF

d_gene: NA
v_gene: TRBV14
len: 17
CDR3aa: CASSQGTTPYSNEKLFF

d_gene: NA
v_gene: TRBV28
len: 14
CDR3aa: CASRLNLPGDEQYF

d_gene: NA
v_gene: TRBV5-1
len: 14
CDR3aa: CASSNDGTHQPQHF

d_gene: NA
v_gene: TRBV5-1
len: 11
CDR3aa: CASKGEIEAFF

d_gene: NA
v_gene: TRBV4-2
len: 15
CDR3aa: CASSQDRASSETQYF

d_gene: NA
v_gene: TRBV7-2
len: 14
CDR3aa: CASSLRGGAGELFF

d_gene: TRBD1
v_gene: TRBV30
len: 16
CDR3aa: CACSPAPGQVNTEAFF

d_gene: TRBD2
v_gene: TRBV19
len: 16
CDR3aa: CASSPRTSGFSYEQYF

d_gene: NA
v_gene: TRBV30
len: 13
CDR3aa: CAWSWGSGNTIYF

d_gene: NA
v_gene: TRBV19
len: 15
CDR3aa: CASSPGPAGAGEQYF

d_gene: TRBD1
v_gene: TRBV28
len: 15
CDR3aa: CASSKQGIELYGYTF

d_gene: NA
v_gene: TRBV4-2
len: 13
CDR3aa: CASSRDTQETQYF

d_gene: TRBD2
v_gene: TRBV2
len: 16
CDR3aa: CASSELAGAGTGELFF

d_gene: NA
v_gene: TRBV30
len: 17
CDR3aa: CAWSPPEGLSMNTEAFF

d_gene: TRBD1
v_gene: TRBV11-2
len: 17
CDR3aa: CASSPRIGTGSPYEQYF

d_gene: NA
v_gene: TRBV4-3
len: 14
CDR3aa: CASSQDRTYNEQFF

d_gene: TRBD2
v_gene: TRBV7-2
len: 15
CDR3aa: CASSLGLAGVGEQYF

d_gene: NA
v_gene: TRBV7-6
len: 15
CDR3aa: CASSLVGFDTGELFF

d_gene: NA
v_gene: TRBV30
len: 13
CDR3aa: CAWEQGPGNTIYF

d_gene: TRBD2
v_gene: TRBV7-6
len: 15
CDR3aa: CASRPSGTSGNEQFF

d_gene: TRBD1
v_gene: TRBV6-5
len: 14
CDR3aa: CASRGTALRTEAFF

d_gene: NA
v_gene: TRBV28
len: 14
CDR3aa: CASSPPVEWGGYTF

d_gene: TRBD1
v_gene: TRBV29-1
len: 13
CDR3aa: CSVEQGVPYEQYF

d_gene: NA
v_gene: TRBV30
len: 13
CDR3aa: CAWSIMDSVGYTF

d_gene: NA
v_gene: TRBV27
len: 13
CDR3aa: CASSLYKDTEAFF

d_gene: NA
v_gene: TRBV7-2
len: 15
CDR3aa: CASSPVVTSTDTQYF

d_gene: NA
v_gene: TRBV5-5
len: 11
CDR3aa: CASSLFNEQFF

d_gene: NA
v_gene: TRBV25-1
len: 13
CDR3aa: CASSEGGDKGYTF

d_gene: NA
v_gene: TRBV7-9
len: 14
CDR3aa: CASRQSGGNQPQHF

d_gene: TRBD1
v_gene: TRBV19
len: 14
CDR3aa: CASSGTGGYQPQHF

d_gene: NA
v_gene: TRBV9
len: 15
CDR3aa: CASSVLGTATDTQYF

d_gene: TRBD1
v_gene: TRBV27
len: 16
CDR3aa: CASRSGRDSKNSPLHF

d_gene: NA
v_gene: TRBV7-2
len: 12
CDR3aa: CASSSRNTEAFF

d_gene: NA
v_gene: TRBV6-5
len: 16
CDR3aa: CASSYVEAGSKNEQYF

d_gene: NA
v_gene: TRBV30
len: 15
CDR3aa: CAWSVRGTVREKLFF

d_gene: NA
v_gene: TRBV7-6
len: 12
CDR3aa: CASSPGRWEQFF

d_gene: NA
v_gene: TRBV7-6
len: 13
CDR3aa: CASSLDRSYEQYF

d_gene: TRBD1
v_gene: TRBV29-1
len: 13
CDR3aa: CSVGGQGAYEQYF

d_gene: NA
v_gene: TRBV2
len: 14
CDR3aa: CASSEQGSNQPQHF

d_gene: NA
v_gene: TRBV25-1
len: 13
CDR3aa: CASSEAAYQPQHF

d_gene: NA
v_gene: TRBV4-1
len: 16
CDR3aa: CASSQGPTATGNTIYF

d_gene: TRBD1
v_gene: TRBV19
len: 15
CDR3aa: CASSRSGGAYNEQFF

d_gene: TRBD2
v_gene: TRBV19
len: 17
CDR3aa: CASSAFRGGSSYNEQFF

d_gene: NA
v_gene: TRBV14
len: 12
CDR3aa: CASSQGHYEQYF